At least ten counts were recorded for the clone carrying this T cell receptor (beta chain). These data originate in a study of Graves' ophthalmopathy and Graves' hyperthyroidism. In germline, CDR1 is MNHEY, CDR2 SVGAGI. V shed 4 bases, J shed 7 bases, and the junction held 3 bases outside the gene matches. The CDR3 has 14 amino acids. RNA transcripts provided the template for amplifying TCR beta CDR3 regions. After a first-round RT-PCR with HTBI primers, a second-round multiplex PCR was run. TCRdb re-called the multiplex PCR reads through MiXCR, storing one row per CDR3 protein. The sample records about 620,000 distinct CDR3 sequences, over 20% being singletons.

This chain joins TRBV6-5 and TRBJ2-2; 10 bases are shared with TRBD2. The sequence was obtained from a woman aged 18-29 years with stable Graves' hyperthyroidism. Some clones in this sample may be carry-over from other donors' samples. Sequencing was performed on peripheral blood. The CDR3 sequence is CASSSSGGGGELFF. The CDR3 DNA is TGTGCCAGCAGTTCGAGCGGGGGGGGCGGGGAGCTGTTTTTT.